The rows below give T cell receptor beta chains drawn from one sample of a study of T cells after posttransplantation cyclophosphamide. Assay: immunoSEQ multiplex PCR; the TCRdb copy retains only in-frame clones and omits some. The sample includes 40,000 to 55,000 clones, none of them occurring once. The sequenced sample consisted of PBMCs. The origin of the receptors is a man aged 35-49 years in good health, CMV-negative, and a related stem cell transplant donor. CDR3s include the opening cysteine and the closing phenylalanine or tryptophan. The D gene is left open where the match is weak. Sizes are listed as once, few, many, or a class for an expanded clone.

j_call	v_call	clone_size	d_call	cdr3_nt	cdr3_aa
TRBJ2-7	TRBV27	many	NA	TGTGCCAGCAGTTTGAGTGCCTCCTACGAGCAGTACTTC	CASSLSASYEQYF
TRBJ1-1	TRBV19	many	NA	TGTGCCAGTAGTATAGTCGGGGATGGAAGCACTGAAGCTTTCTTT	CASSIVGDGSTEAFF
TRBJ1-6	TRBV7-9	many	NA	TGTGCCAGCAGTCCGTCCCTCGCCGGGTATTCACCCCTCCACTTT	CASSPSLAGYSPLHF
TRBJ2-7	TRBV7-2	many	TRBD2	TGTGCCAGCAGCTTAGGAAAACTAGCGGGGGCCTACGAGCAGTACTTC	CASSLGKLAGAYEQYF
TRBJ2-1	TRBV11-3	many	NA	TGTGCCAGCAGCTTGGACAGCTCCTACAATGAGCAGTTCTTC	CASSLDSSYNEQFF
TRBJ2-1	TRBV10-2	many	NA	TGCGCCAGCAGTGACAGGCGGAGGCTTGGTGGTGAGCAGTTCTTC	CASSDRRRLGGEQFF
TRBJ2-7	TRBV27	many	TRBD1	TGTGCCAGCATGTCCGGGGGACAGGGATTCTACGAGCAGTACTTC	CASMSGGQGFYEQYF
TRBJ1-5	TRBV7-6	many	NA	TGTGCCAGCAGCTTAAGTCCGGGATCCAATCAGCCCCAGCATTTT	CASSLSPGSNQPQHF
TRBJ1-2	TRBV19	many	NA	TGTGCCAGTACCGGTATCGGGGAAACCGCTTATGGCTACACCTTC	CASTGIGETAYGYTF
TRBJ2-7	TRBV6-4	many	NA	TGTGCCAGCAGCGCCGCGGCGGGACCTACCTACGAGCAGTACTTC	CASSAAAGPTYEQYF
TRBJ1-5	TRBV4-2	many	TRBD1	TGTGCCAGCAGCCAAGAAAGGGGGCGTTTGGATCAGCCCCAGCATTTT	CASSQERGRLDQPQHF
TRBJ2-2	TRBV5-1	many	NA	TGCGCCAGCAGCTTCTTTAGGCAGGGTAATACCGGGGAGCTGTTTTTT	CASSFFRQGNTGELFF
TRBJ1-5	TRBV5-6	many	NA	TGTGCCAGCAGCTTATCCCCGGGTCAGCCCCAGCATTTT	CASSLSPGQPQHF
TRBJ2-7	TRBV10-3	many	TRBD2	TGTGCCATCACCCGGACTAGCGGGAGCTCCTACGAGCAGTACTTC	CAITRTSGSSYEQYF
TRBJ2-7	TRBV5-1	many	NA	TGCGCCAGCAGCTTGGGTGGCAGAAGAACCTACGAGCAGTACTTC	CASSLGGRRTYEQYF
TRBJ2-3	TRBV10-3	many	NA	TGTGCCATCATGCCAGGCTGGTCACTAGCACGTAACACAGATACGCAGTATTTT	CAIMPGWSLARNTDTQYF
TRBJ1-5	TRBV19	many	NA	TGTGCCAGTGATTCAGGGGCAGGGAGGGAGCATTTT	CASDSGAGREHF
TRBJ2-3	TRBV14	many	TRBD2	TGTGCCAGCAGCCCTAGCGGGAGAGGCACAGATACGCAGTATTTT	CASSPSGRGTDTQYF
TRBJ2-7	TRBV25-1	many	TRBD2	TGTGCCAGCAGTCCTAGCGGGGTCTCCTACGAGCAGTACTTC	CASSPSGVSYEQYF
TRBJ2-7	TRBV27	many	NA	TGTGCCAGCAGTTTCAATAAACTCCCGTACGAGCAGTACTTC	CASSFNKLPYEQYF
TRBJ2-7	TRBV29-1	few	TRBD1	TGCAACGTTTACGCGGACAGGTCCTACGAGCAGTACTTC	CNVYADRSYEQYF
TRBJ1-3	TRBV7-2	many	NA	TGTGCCAGCAGCTTCGTCGCGGGAAACACCATATATTTT	CASSFVAGNTIYF
TRBJ2-7	TRBV5-1	many	NA	TGCGCCAGCAGCCTACTAGCCCCAGACTACGAGCAGTACTTC	CASSLLAPDYEQYF
TRBJ1-2	TRBV4-3	many	NA	TGCGCCAGCAGCCAGTGGGAGACGGCTTATGGCTACACCTTC	CASSQWETAYGYTF
TRBJ1-1	TRBV6-1	few	TRBD1	TGTGCCAGCATCGGACAGGGGGCGCAGAACACTGAAGCTTTCTTT	CASIGQGAQNTEAFF
TRBJ1-1	TRBV28	many	NA	TGTGCCAGCGTTCGGGGGGACATGAACACTGAAGCTTTCTTT	CASVRGDMNTEAFF
TRBJ2-1	TRBV19	many	TRBD2	TGTGCCAGTAGTATATCGGCTAGCGGACGCTACAATGAGCAGTTCTTC	CASSISASGRYNEQFF
TRBJ2-6	TRBV6-1	many	NA	TGTGCCAGCAGCTATACATGGGCCGGGGCCAACGTCCTGACTTTC	CASSYTWAGANVLTF
TRBJ1-2	TRBV6-1	many	TRBD1	TGTGCCAGCAGAAGGACAGGGGAGGCGAGCACCTTC	CASRRTGEASTF
TRBJ2-7	TRBV7-9	many	TRBD1	TGTGCCAGCAGCCCACGTCGAGACAGGGTCCACGAGCAGTACTTC	CASSPRRDRVHEQYF
TRBJ1-1	TRBV5-8	many	TRBD1	TGTGCCAGCAGCTTGGGGGTGCGGACAGGGAACACTGAAGCTTTCTTT	CASSLGVRTGNTEAFF
TRBJ1-4	TRBV2	many	TRBD1	TGTGCCAGCAGAGGGACAGGGGGTGAAAAACTGTTTTTT	CASRGTGGEKLFF
TRBJ1-2	TRBV2	many	TRBD1	TGTGCCAGCACCGGACCCCCAGGGGGCCATGGCTACACCTTC	CASTGPPGGHGYTF